This T cell receptor (beta chain) stems from a study of molecular identifiers for immune sequencing clone quantification. CDR1 and CDR2 (germline): SQVTM, ANQGSEA. Trimming left V 7 bases short and J 5 bases short, with 14 bases between. The length of the CDR3 is 12 residues. This clonotype was detected a few times. This may arise from a read error, as a much more abundant clone is one base away. TCRdb ran MiXCR on the PCR reads and lists one entry per CDR3 protein. This sample has some 590,000 distinct CDR3 sequences, with around 25% found just once. The TCR was taken from a human donor in good health. Some libraries in this study had Jurkat cell RNA spiked in. The sequenced sample was naive CD8+ T cells from blood, with Jurkat cell RNA spiked in. The subset is: FACS-sorted CD8+CD4-CCR7+CD45RA+ naive T cells. The chain uses TRBV29-1 and TRBJ1-1; D gene ambiguous. The CDR3 coding sequence is TGCAGCGCGGATGATGTGTTGACTGAAGCTTTCTTT. This codes for CSADDVLTEAFF.